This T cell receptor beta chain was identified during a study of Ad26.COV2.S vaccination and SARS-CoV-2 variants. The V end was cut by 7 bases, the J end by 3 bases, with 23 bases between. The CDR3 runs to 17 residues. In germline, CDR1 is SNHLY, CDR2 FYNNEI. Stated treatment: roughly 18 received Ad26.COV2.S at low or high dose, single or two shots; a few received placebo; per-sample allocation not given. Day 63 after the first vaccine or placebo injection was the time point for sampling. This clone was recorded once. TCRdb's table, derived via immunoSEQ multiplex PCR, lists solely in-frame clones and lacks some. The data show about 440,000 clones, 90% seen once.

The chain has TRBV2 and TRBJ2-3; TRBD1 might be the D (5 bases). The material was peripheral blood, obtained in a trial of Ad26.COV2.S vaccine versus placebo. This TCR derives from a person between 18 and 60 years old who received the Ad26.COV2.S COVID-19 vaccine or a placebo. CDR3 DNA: TGTGCCAGCAATTCCCTAACCAGACAGAAGGTTACAGATACGCAGTATTTT. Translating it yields CASNSLTRQKVTDTQYF.